The 21 T cell receptor beta chains below come from one sample, sequenced in a study of cytotoxic CD8 clonotypes in ibrutinib-treated CLL. The table came from immunoSEQ multiplex PCR; TCRdb's copy has only in-frame clones and leaves some out. The sample yields fewer than 400,000 clones, roughly 70% seen once. The sample here was PBMCs, taken after 36 months of ibrutinib treatment. Receptor source: a human donor with chronic lymphocytic leukemia.

This clone has more than one count but fewer than ten. The gene calls are TRBV7-7 and TRBJ2-2, with D perhaps TRBD2 (5 bases). Trimming removed 5 bases from V and 0 bases from J, with 10 bases in between. The CDR3 totals 15 residues. Per germline, CDR1 SSHAT and CDR2 FNYEAQ (reference sequence). CDR3 residues: CASSPDGTNTGELFF. The CDR3 DNA reads as TGTGCCAGCAGCCCGGACGGGACGAACACCGGGGAGCTGTTTTTT.

The genes are TRBV20-1 and TRBJ2-3; D is ambiguous. The CDR3 spans 11 residues. Germline V gene lookup returns CDR1 DFQATT and CDR2 SNEGSKA (reference sequence). Trimming left V 3 bases short and J 9 bases short, with 10 bases between. CDR3 residues: CSARRAGTQYF. CDR3 nucleotide sequence: TGCAGTGCTAGGAGAGCTGGCACGCAGTATTTT.

The chain employs TRBV4-1 and TRBJ2-3, with TRBD1 identical over 9 bases. This CDR3 spans 16 amino acids. CDR1 and CDR2 (germline): MGHRA, YSYEKL. Losses at the gene ends were 0 bases for V and 4 bases for J; bases not matched to a gene: 5. The CDR3 DNA is TGCGCCAGCAGCCAAGATGGACAGGGGTTTCCAGATACGCAGTATTTT. This codes for CASSQDGQGFPDTQYF.

This rearrangement joins TRBV2 to TRBJ2-6; 8 bases align to TRBD1. The CDR3 consists of 17 residues. The germline gives CDR1 SNHLY, CDR2 FYNNEI. The ends lost 8 bases at V and 0 bases at J; junction bases unmatched: 9. Here the CDR3 DNA reads TGTGCCAGCGACGACAGGGGCCTCCTCTCTGGGGCCAACGTCCTGACTTTC. Protein: CASDDRGLLSGANVLTF.

The chain uses TRBV28 and TRBJ2-7; D might be TRBD2 (5 bases). The germline V and J ends were trimmed by 2 bases and 6 bases, with 17 bases remaining between them. The length of the CDR3 is 15 residues. CDR1 and CDR2 (germline): MDHEN, SYDVKM. The DNA of the CDR3 is TGTGCCAGCAGTTTACCCAGCGGCGGCTTTGGCGAGCAGTACTTC. Translating gives CASSLPSGGFGEQYF. The variable domain in full, with the rest retrieved from reference TRBV28 and TRBJ2-7, is DVKVTQSSRYLVKRTGEKVFLECVQDMDHENMFWYRQDPGLGLRLIYFSYDVKMKEKGDIPEGYSVSREKKERFSLILESASTNQTSMYLCASSLPSGGFGEQYFGPGTRLTVT.

This chain uses TRBV5-1 with TRBJ2-7; 10 bases are shared with TRBD2. Germline CDR1 is SGHRS and CDR2 is YFSETQ. CDR3 size: 15 residues. Germline trimming cut 0 bases from V and 2 bases from J; bases unmatched to any gene: 2. The DNA for the CDR3 is TGCGCCAGCAGCTTGGTTAGCGGGGGGACCTACGAGCAGTACTTC. It yields the protein CASSLVSGGTYEQYF. Complete variable domain (other parts from reference TRBV5-1 and TRBJ2-7): KAGVTQTPRYLIKTRGQQVTLSCSPISGHRSVSWYQQTPGQGLQFLFEYFSETQRNKGNFPGRFSGRQFSNSRSEMNVSTLELGDSALYLCASSLVSGGTYEQYFGPGTRLTVT.

The rearrangement uses TRBV7-8 and TRBJ2-7, with 12 positions matching TRBD1. The ends lost 0 bases at V and 0 bases at J; junction bases unmatched: 9. The CDR3 covers 19 residues. CDR1 and CDR2 (germline): SGHVS, FQNEAQ. The chain's CDR3 is CASSLAGTGGSPVSYEQYF. CDR3 sequence (DNA): TGTGCCAGCAGCTTAGCGGGGACAGGGGGCTCCCCGGTCTCCTACGAGCAGTACTTC.

This clone was detected a few times. The rearrangement links TRBV4-1 to TRBJ1-1, with D hard to call. V shed 1 base and J shed 5 bases, with 17 bases lying between them. CDR1 and CDR2 (germline): MGHRA, YSYEKL. The CDR3 length is 16 residues. The CDR3 DNA sequence: TGCGCCAGCAGCCAAGCCGCTGCCCAGTGGATAACTGAAGCTTTCTTT. It is translated as CASSQAAAQWITEAFF.

The chain has TRBV6-1 and TRBJ2-5; no clear D gene. The length of the CDR3 is 13 residues. The germline V gene encodes CDR1 MNHNS and CDR2 SASEGT. Trimming shortened V by 8 bases and J by 6 bases, and 16 bases separated the two germline ends. The CDR3, as DNA: TGTGCCAGCCTTCCTCGGACCTGGCAGACCCAGTACTTC. Encoded protein: CASLPRTWQTQYF.

This clone was observed at least ten times. As DNA, the CDR3 is TGTGCCAGCAGTGAAGCTTTGACAGGGGGCAGCTCACCCCTCCACTTT. Translation: CASSEALTGGSSPLHF. The chain couples TRBV6-1 to TRBJ1-6; 10 nucleotides align to TRBD1. CDR3 length: 16 amino acids. Germline lookup yields CDR1 MNHNS and CDR2 SASEGT. With 0 bases clipped from V and 10 bases from J, the junction kept 6 bases outside the gene matches.

The chain carries TRBV27 and TRBJ2-1; 8 bases align to TRBD2. V lost 5 bases, J lost 2 bases, and 5 bases stayed unmatched. The CDR3 extends over 15 amino acids. Per the germline V gene, CDR1 is MNHEY and CDR2 is SMNVEV (reference sequence). CDR3 in amino acids: CASSAGTRPYNEQFF. In nucleotides, the CDR3 is TGTGCCAGCAGTGCCGGGACTAGGCCCTACAATGAGCAGTTCTTC.

This rearrangement joins TRBV6-5 to TRBJ2-3, with D possibly matching TRBD1 (5 bases). The CDR3 covers 15 residues. From germline, CDR1 is MNHEY and CDR2 SVGAGI. The ends were cut back, 5 bases at V and 0 bases at J, with 12 bases in the middle. CDR3 sequence reads: CASSHQGFSTDTQYF. The DNA for the CDR3 is TGTGCCAGCAGTCACCAGGGTTTTAGCACAGATACGCAGTATTTT.

This chain joins TRBV6-5 and TRBJ2-5; TRBD1 agrees at 9 bases. V shed 5 bases, J shed 6 bases, and the junction held 4 bases outside the gene matches. Germline V gene data show CDR1 as MNHEY and CDR2 as SVGAGI. The CDR3 spans 13 residues. The CDR3 DNA reads as TGTGCCAGCAGTGGGGACAGGGCCAAGACCCAGTACTTC. This encodes CASSGDRAKTQYF.

CDR3 loop: CASSAPTRSYEQYF. DNA of the CDR3: TGCGCCAGCAGTGCCCCAACCCGCTCCTACGAGCAGTACTTC. The chain is built from TRBV5-1 and TRBJ2-7; D is undetermined. CDR1 and CDR2 (germline): SGHRS, YFSETQ. V gave up 5 bases and J gave up 0 bases, with 12 bases separating them. The CDR3 is made up of 14 amino acids.

The chain has TRBV11-3 and TRBJ2-3, with D perhaps assigned TRBD1 or TRBD2 (6 bases each). The CDR3 runs to 15 residues. CDR1 is SGHNT, CDR2 YENEEA, per germline. V gave up 2 bases and J gave up 4 bases, with 13 bases separating them. The chain's CDR3 is CASSLWGAASDTQYF. The CDR3 nucleotides read TGTGCCAGCAGCTTATGGGGGGCCGCGTCAGATACGCAGTATTTT.

The V call is TRBV11-2, the J call TRBJ2-2, with D hard to call. V lost 1 base and J 2 bases, leaving 17 bases between the germline ends. The CDR3 spans 18 residues. Germline CDR1 and CDR2: SGHAT and FQNNGV. CDR3 sequence: CASSLASWFPQNTGELFF. As DNA, the CDR3 is TGTGCCAGCAGCTTAGCCTCTTGGTTTCCCCAAAACACCGGGGAGCTGTTTTTT.

V usage is TRBV2 and J usage is TRBJ2-5; D uncertain. CDR1 and CDR2 (germline): SNHLY, FYNNEI. Between the trimmed V and J ends, which lost 0 bases and 7 bases, there was a span of 15 bases. This CDR3 comprises 15 residues. Here the CDR3 DNA reads TGTGCCAGCAGTGAAGCGGGTCCTTCCTCGGGGACCCAGTACTTC. This encodes CASSEAGPSSGTQYF.

This clone occurred a few times. This chain joins TRBV18 and TRBJ1-5; D might be TRBD1 (5 bases). V shed 4 bases and J shed 5 bases, with 9 bases lying between them. In germline, CDR1 is KGHSH, CDR2 LQKENI. The CDR3 covers 13 residues. The CDR3 region has the DNA TGTGCCAGCTCACAAGAACAGGATCAGCCCCAGCATTTT. Protein sequence: CASSQEQDQPQHF.

The gene calls are TRBV10-2 and TRBJ2-7; possibly TRBD1 for D (8 bases). The germline gives CDR1 WSHSY, CDR2 SAAADI. The CDR3 spans 13 residues. Between the trimmed V and J ends, which lost 7 bases and 5 bases, there was a span of 15 bases. The CDR3 DNA follows: TGCGCCAGCAAATTACAGGGGGGGAACGAGCAGTACTTC. This codes for CASKLQGGNEQYF.

This clone was detected only a few times. This chain connects TRBV5-4 to TRBJ1-2, with 8 bases matching TRBD1. The CDR3 sequence is 14 residues long. In germline, CDR1 is SGHNT, CDR2 YYREEE (reference sequence). J gave up 6 bases and V 4 bases, and 8 bases lay outside the gene matches. Here the CDR3 reads CASSIGQGIDGYTF. The CDR3, as DNA: TGTGCCAGCAGCATAGGACAGGGAATCGATGGCTACACCTTC.

The chain couples TRBV7-2 to TRBJ1-2, with 11 bases lining up with TRBD1. CDR1 and CDR2 (germline): SGHTA, FQGNSA. V lost 0 bases to trimming and J lost 3 bases; unmatched junction nucleotides: 3. The CDR3 has 16 amino acids. The CDR3 protein is CASSLARDRGDYGYTF. The CDR3 nucleotides are TGTGCCAGCAGCTTAGCCCGGGACAGGGGGGACTATGGCTACACCTTC.